These 27 T cell receptor delta chains were sequenced from one sample in a study of γδ T cells in repeated Plasmodium falciparum infection (dated by TCRdb to the early 2020s). Vgamma9/Vdelta2+ and Vdelta2-negative gammadelta T cell populations were flow-sorted from peripheral blood mononuclear cells for bulk TCR repertoire analysis. The library relied on multiplex PCR. Sequencing instrument: Illumina MiSeq. TCRdb recomputed clones from the public reads with CATT; identical DNA rows were then combined. Within this sample are tens of thousands of delta-chain clones, with about 1.5% of them counted one time only. The ten top clones hold 6.5% to 9.5% of the sample. Sequencing was performed on gamma-delta T cells from blood. All receptors derive from a pool of human donors (malaria-infected and uninfected, not separated).

This clone turned up a few times. The amino acid sequence in TCRdb belongs to a much larger clone and departs from this DNA's translation at residue 9, likely a sequencing read error; the sequence shown is translated from the DNA. V and J are TRDV1 and TRDJ1; D remains unclear. The V gene's germline CDR1 is TSWWSYY and CDR2 QGS. V gave up 3 bases and J gave up 2 bases, with 22 bases separating them. The CDR3 has 18 residues. CDR3 amino acids: CALGELRSTTPGTDKLIF. CDR3 DNA: TGTGCTCTTGGGGAGCTTAGGTCCACTACTCCGGGTACCGATAAACTCATCTTT.

A few counts support this clone. TCRdb lists the protein of a much larger clone for this DNA, which differs at residue 6, so this is likely a read error; the protein given here is translated from the DNA itself. DNA for the CDR3: TGTGCTCTTGGGGAACCTGTGCTAGGGAGGGCCGATAAACTCATCTTT. Protein: CALGEPVLGRADKLIF. The chain employs TRDV1 and TRDJ1; D is uncertain. This CDR3 spans 16 amino acids. Germline values: CDR1 TSWWSYY, CDR2 QGS. The V and J ends lost 1 base and 3 bases respectively, with 15 bases between them.

This clone came up many times. An end of the junction differs from the germline gene, which may be a read error. The chain links TRAV36/DV7 to TRDJ1, with D tentatively TRDD2 (6 bases). The germline V gene has CDR1 VTNFRS and CDR2 LTSSGIE (reference sequence). This CDR3 contains 24 residues. CDR3 DNA sequence: TGTGCTGTGGAGGTTCAGAATCCTACCCCGGCCTTGATGTGGGTCTATATGTACACCTATAAACTCATCTTT. Amino acids: CAVEVQNPTPALMWVYMYTYKLIF.

This clone has just a few counts. Since a far larger clone is one base different, this is likely a read error. The sample carries other DNA sequences with the same CDR3. The chain couples TRDV1 to TRDJ1; TRDD3 matches at 10 bases. The J gene, left out of TCRdb, was set here by checking the DNA against germline. Germline CDR1 reads TSWWSYY; CDR2 reads QGS. With 4 bases clipped from V and 0 bases from J, the junction kept 20 bases outside the gene matches. The CDR3 is made up of 21 amino acids. DNA for the CDR3: TGTGCTCTTGGGGCTCTTGACCTTATTACTGGGGGATCCTTGTACACCGATAAACTCATCTTT. It specifies CALGALDLITGGSLYTDKLIF.

This clone was seen at least ten times. Being one base from a much bigger clone, this may be a read error. This CDR3 is also generated by other DNA sequences in the sample. The chain combines TRDV1 with TRDJ3; D perhaps matches TRDD3 (5 bases). Germline assignment: CDR1 TSWWSYY and CDR2 QGS. The CDR3 length is 24 residues. CDR3 protein: CALGELGNSLGRQTAPWDTRQMFF. The CDR3 DNA reads as TGTGCTCTTGGGGAACTAGGGAACAGTCTGGGCCGTCAAACGGCCCCCTGGGACACCAGACAGATGTTTTTC.

This clone was detected many times. The protein held in TCRdb is that of a much larger clone and does not match this DNA's translation at residue 11, likely because of a read error; the protein shown is translated from the DNA. This sequence joins TRDV2 and TRDJ1; D is unclear. The J gene was not available in TCRdb and was assigned here by matching the DNA to germline segments. The germline V gene encodes CDR1 GEAIGNYY and CDR2 EKD. The CDR3 is 16 residues long. Trimming cost V 0 bases and J 3 bases, with 16 bases left between them. The CDR3 DNA is TGTGCCTGTGACACCGAGGAAGAAGAGGGCGCCGATAAACTCATCTTT. As protein: CACDTEEEEGADKLIF.

This clone was observed many times. The chain uses TRDV1 and TRDJ1, with a possible D match to TRDD3 (10 bases). Trimming cost V 3 bases and J 0 bases, with 35 bases left between them. The CDR3 loop spans 23 amino acids. Germline assignment: CDR1 TSWWSYY and CDR2 QGS. The CDR3 coding sequence is TGTGCTCTTGGGGATCTCCCTTCCTACCTGGGGGATATAGCCCATGCGTACACCGATAAACTCATCTTT. Amino acids: CALGDLPSYLGDIAHAYTDKLIF.

This clone was seen many times. This likely traces to a read error, being one base from a far larger clone. Other DNA sequences in the sample encode the same CDR3. The J gene is TRDJ1, the V gene TRDV1; tentative D call: TRDD2 (5 bases). Germline V CDR1 and CDR2: TSWWSYY, QGS. This CDR3 spans 12 amino acids. CDR3 bases: TGCGCTCTTTTTTCCTCCCGGGATAAACTCATCTTT. Amino acids: CALFSSRDKLIF.

This clone has only a few counts. The protein that TCRdb holds for this DNA derives from a much larger clone and differs from the translated DNA at residue 8, which likely indicates a read error; the protein shown here is translated from the DNA. The V and J genes are TRDV1 and TRDJ1; 9 bases are a match to TRDD2. Germline CDR1 TSWWSYY, CDR2 QGS. This CDR3 has 21 residues. The J segment lost 2 bases and the V segment lost 1 base, leaving 20 bases of the junction unmatched. The CDR3 region is CALGERRFLPTGVHCTDKLIF. The CDR3 DNA is TGTGCTCTTGGGGAACGTCGGTTCCTTCCTACGGGGGTCCACTGTACCGATAAACTCATCTTT.

This clone turned up a few times. A far larger clone is only one base removed, so a read error is likely. The sample carries other DNA sequences with the same CDR3. This chain joins TRDV1 and TRDJ3, with D possibly matching TRDD3 (5 bases). TCRdb lists no J gene, so it was determined here by aligning the DNA to germline. CDR1 is TSWWSYY and CDR2 is QGS in the germline V gene. This CDR3 region has 19 residues. CDR3 residues: CALGESLLRFSWDTRQMFF. In DNA, the CDR3 is TGTGCTCTTGGGGAGTCTCTATTGAGATTCTCCTGGGACACCCGGCAGATGTTTTTC.

This clone appeared a few times. Only one base separates this from a far larger clonotype, so it likely reflects a read error. The same CDR3 also results from other DNA sequences found in this sample. This chain connects TRDV1 to TRDJ1; a weak D match, TRDD3 (5 bases). The J gene was not available in TCRdb and was assigned here by matching the DNA to germline segments. CDR3 size: 21 residues. Germline CDR1 and CDR2: TSWWSYY and QGS. Here the CDR3 reads CALGELAVAGSSRWYTDKLIF. The CDR3 nucleotides are TGTGCTCTTGGGGAACTAGCGGTGGCGGGATCCTCAAGGTGGTACACTGATAAACTCATCTTT.

This clone was detected a few times. TCRdb shows a much larger clone's protein in place of this DNA's translation, and the two differ at residues 7 and 9, likely through a read error; the protein shown is translated from the DNA. The CDR3 sequence: CALGEQTDNLIF. CDR3 bases: TGTGCTCTTGGGGAACAAACCGATAATCTCATCTTT. For the V gene the call is TRDV1; the J gene has no call. This CDR3 is built from 12 residues. Germline V CDR1 and CDR2: TSWWSYY, QGS.

There are a few counts of this clone. The protein recorded in TCRdb matches a much larger clone and deviates from this DNA's translation at residue 3, suggesting a read error; the protein here is obtained by translating the DNA. The V call is TRDV1, the J call TRDJ1; 9 nucleotides align to TRDD3. TCRdb gives no J gene; it was assigned here by matching the DNA to germline. The V gene's germline CDR1 is TSWWSYY and CDR2 QGS. The CDR3 contains 20 residues. As DNA, the CDR3 is TGTGCTCCTGGGGAAGACTTGAAGGGCTGGGGGATCTATCCCACCGGTAAACTCATCTTT. This encodes CAPGEDLKGWGIYPTGKLIF.

Details on this clone: It differs at one base from a far larger clone, so likely a read error. Other DNA variants within this sample encode the same CDR3. The V gene is TRDV1, the J gene TRDJ1; 12 bases agree with TRDD3. TCRdb carries no J gene annotation; the J gene was assigned here by matching the DNA with germline. Looked up from germline, CDR1 is TSWWSYY and CDR2 is QGS. The CDR3 is 25 residues long. Unmatched junction bases numbered 29, after V lost 2 bases and J lost 1 base. CDR3 loop: CALGEKAFLHLPYWGILARTDKLIF. The DNA for the CDR3 is TGTGCTCTTGGGGAAAAAGCCTTCCTACACCTTCCGTACTGGGGGATACTCGCACGCACCGATAAACTCATCTTT.

Ten or more counts support this clone. This likely came from a read error, as a far larger clone is one base away. Different DNA sequences within this sample yield the same CDR3. V and J are TRDV1 and TRDJ1, with D possibly matching TRDD3 (6 bases). Germline values: CDR1 TSWWSYY, CDR2 QGS. CDR3 length: 12 residues. The CDR3 loop is CALGMGADKLIF. The CDR3 DNA sequence: TGTGCTCTTGGGATGGGGGCCGATAAGCTCATCTTT.

Comments on this clone: TCRdb has a much larger clone's protein, which differs at residue 14 from the translation of this DNA, likely because of a read error; what is shown is the protein translated from the DNA. The rearrangement uses TRDV1 and TRDJ1, with D perhaps TRDD2 or TRDD3 (5 bases each). Here the J gene came from matching the DNA to germline, since TCRdb omits it. CDR3 length: 19 amino acids. The V end lost 0 bases, the J end lost 4 bases, and 24 bases lay between the germline ends. Germline-derived CDR1 and CDR2 are TSWWSYY and QGS. The DNA of the CDR3 is TGTGCTCTTGGGGAACTACTCCTAGAGCCCTCGGGGAGGAGCGATAAACTCATCTTT. Translated: CALGELLLEPSGRSDKLIF.

Points on this clone: A single base is all that separates this from a far larger clone, so a read error is likely. The identical CDR3 is also encoded by other nucleotide sequences in the sample. For the V gene the call is TRDV1; the J gene has no call; the table names TRDD3, a call not compared with the DNA. The CDR3 runs 23 residues. Germline lookup yields CDR1 TSWWSYY and CDR2 QGS. The CDR3 coding sequence is TGTGCTCTTGGGGAACTCAGCCTTCCCGAGTACTGGGGGAGGGGTTGGGACACCGATAAGCTCATCTTT. Its protein product is CALGELSLPEYWGRGWDTDKLIF.

Of note for this clone: TCRdb's protein for this DNA is that of a much larger clone and differs from the translation at residue 15, likely a read error; the protein shown is the DNA translation. The V and J genes are TRDV1 and TRDJ1, with TRDD3 matching over 8 bases. TCRdb leaves out the J gene; it was filled in here by matching the DNA to germline. The J segment lost 2 bases and the V segment lost 0 bases, leaving 23 bases of the junction unmatched. Germline assignment: CDR1 TSWWSYY and CDR2 QGS. The CDR3 is 22 amino acids. CDR3 sequence: CALGELPNPNLGDEAATDKLIF. DNA for the CDR3: TGTGCTCTTGGGGAACTTCCAAATCCTAACCTGGGGGACGAGGCAGCGACCGATAAACTCATCTTT.

This clone showed up just a few times. TCRdb records a much larger clone's protein for this DNA, with a difference at residue 12 that likely arises from a read error; the protein given is the translation of the DNA. This chain uses TRDV1 with TRDJ1; the match to TRDD3 covers 11 bases. TCRdb lists no J gene, so it was determined here by aligning the DNA to germline. This CDR3 is built from 21 residues. Germline values: CDR1 TSWWSYY, CDR2 QGS. With V trimmed by 7 bases and J by 0 bases, 22 bases remained unmatched. CDR3 protein: CALERVWGIQALGAYTDKLIF. CDR3 coding DNA: TGTGCTCTTGAACGAGTCTGGGGGATACAGGCCCTAGGGGCTTACACCGATAAACTCATCTTT.

On this clone itself: The protein in TCRdb stems from a much larger clone and differs at residue 11 from this DNA's translation, likely a read error; here the protein is translated from the DNA. J is TRDJ1 and V is TRDV1; 8 positions agree with TRDD3. TCRdb is silent on the J gene; assignment here came from matching the DNA to germline. In germline, CDR1 is TSWWSYY, CDR2 QGS. The CDR3 totals 17 residues. V was clipped by 9 bases and J by 1 base; unmatched bases: 16. The CDR3 bases are TGTGCTCTCTATCTGGGGGACCCAAAGCACTGCACCGATAAACTCATCTTT. This translates into CALYLGDPKHCTDKLIF.

As for this clone: It differs at one base from a far larger clone, so likely a read error. The sample holds other DNA sequences that translate to the same CDR3. The J gene went uncalled, whereas the V gene is TRDV1; the D segment call TRDD3 is taken from the table without a DNA check. Germline V gene sequence: CDR1 TSWWSYY, CDR2 QGS. The CDR3 is 16 amino acids. CDR3 amino acids: CALGERITLLTAQLFF. The DNA of the CDR3 is TGTGCTCTTGGGGAACGGATCACCCTTTTGACAGCACAACTCTTCTTC.

This clone was detected only a few times. The translation of this DNA and the TCRdb protein of a much larger clone differ at residue 17, probably owing to a read error; the protein shown here is translated from the DNA. The gene calls are TRDV1 and TRDJ1; 13 bases are a match to TRDD3. In the absence of a J gene in TCRdb, the DNA was matched to germline to assign it here. Looked up from germline, CDR1 is TSWWSYY and CDR2 is QGS. The CDR3 extends over 21 amino acids. CDR3 nucleotide sequence: TGTGCTCTTGGGGAATTCAGACCCAGGTACTGGGGGATACGGGGCACCAATAAACTCATCTTT. As protein: CALGEFRPRYWGIRGTNKLIF.

The table lists this clone with many counts. The TCRdb protein, from a much larger clone, departs from this DNA's translation at residue 9, likely by read error; the protein shown derives from the DNA. The chain recombines TRDV3 with TRDJ1; TRDD2 is a possible D gene (5 bases). V dropped 4 bases and J dropped 0 bases, with 30 bases sitting between them. CDR1 is TVYSNPD, CDR2 GDNSRS, per germline (reference sequence). The CDR3 runs 19 residues. The CDR3 region has the DNA TGTGCCTCCACCGAGGTCCCCTACCGGGACGGGCCCTACACCGATAAACTCATCTTT. This translates into CASTEVPYRDGPYTDKLIF. Supplemented by reference TRDV3 and TRDJ1, the full variable domain reads CDKVTQSSPDQTVASGSEVVLLCTYDTVYSNPDLFWYRIRPDYSFQFVFYGDNSRSEGADFTQGRFSVKHILTQKAFHLVISPVRTEDSATYYCASTEVPYRDGPYTDKLIFGKGTRVTVEP.

This clone was picked up many times. The protein held in TCRdb is that of a much larger clone and does not match this DNA's translation at residue 13, likely because of a read error; the protein shown is translated from the DNA. The J gene is TRDJ1, the V gene TRDV1; 8 bases agree with TRDD2. The J gene, missing from TCRdb, was assigned here through DNA to germline matching. The ends lost 3 bases at V and 0 bases at J; junction bases unmatched: 18. CDR3 length: 20 amino acids. CDR1 and CDR2 (germline): TSWWSYY, QGS. CDR3 sequence: CALGDPQSSYPHQYTDKLIF. The CDR3 DNA reads TGTGCTCTTGGGGACCCACAATCTTCCTACCCTCACCAGTACACCGATAAACTCATCTTT.

Note on this clone: For this DNA, TCRdb reports the protein of a much larger clone, which diverges at residue 3, most likely from a read error; the protein presented here is translated directly from the DNA. The chain combines TRDV1 with TRDJ1; TRDD3 aligns across 11 bases. The J gene, missing from TCRdb, was assigned here through DNA to germline matching. From germline, CDR1 is TSWWSYY and CDR2 QGS. CDR3 length: 17 residues. The DNA for the CDR3 is TGTGCTATTGGGGAAGGTTCCTGGGGGATACTTACCGATAAACTCATCTTT. Its protein is CAIGEGSWGILTDKLIF.

The V and J genes are TRDV1 and TRDJ1, with 10 bases that match TRDD3. The J gene, missing from TCRdb, was assigned here through DNA to germline matching. CDR1 TSWWSYY and CDR2 QGS come from the germline V gene. The CDR3 covers 19 residues. V was clipped by 0 bases and J by 4 bases; unmatched bases: 14. The DNA of the CDR3 is TGTGCTCTTGGGGAACTTTCCTACTTTGGGGGATACTGGGGCGATAAACTCATCTTT. Encoded protein: CALGELSYFGGYWGDKLIF.

Comment on this clone: This DNA's translation differs at residue 11 from TCRdb's protein, which comes from a much larger clone; a read error is likely, and the protein shown is translated from the DNA. V and J are TRDV1 and TRDJ1, with TRDD3 matching 7 bases. The germline CDR1 and CDR2 sequences are TSWWSYY and QGS. This CDR3 is built from 23 residues. With 0 bases clipped from V and 0 bases from J, the junction kept 25 bases outside the gene matches. The CDR3 loop reads CALGELTLSGGPGGYKYTDKLIF. For the CDR3, the DNA is TGTGCTCTTGGGGAACTTACCCTTTCCGGCGGTCCTGGGGGCTACAAGTACACCGATAAACTCATCTTT.